This TCR beta chain was sequenced during a study of blood T cell repertoires in COVID-19 (TCRdb year 2020). About the investigation overall: Samples from collaborators originated in the United States, Italy and Spain and spanned both the acute and convalescent phases of COVID-19. A de-identified subject ID, COVID-19 status, age in years and sex were almost always included in the sample metadata. The repertoires were released in a freely available public database intended as a resource for research on the immune response to SARS-CoV-2. The prospective study material was composed of cDNA or gDNA derived from T cells, B-cell-depleted T cells, or PBMCs. Subjects who had been exposed to COVID-19, were actively infected with it, or had recovered from it provided the deeply sampled blood TCRbeta repertoires that made up the dataset. HLA class I and class II types, where available, came from metadata supplied by the sample provider rather than from assay-based typing. The samples were drawn from the first 160 participants of the ongoing ImmuneRACE study and from over 950 subjects provided by 6 global collaborators. Results and caveats for the whole study, not just this receptor: The amount of clinical and demographic metadata varied by source and participant and was provided uncurated.

TCRbeta CDR3 regions were amplified from genomic DNA by means of the immunoSEQ Assay, a bias-controlled multiplex PCR. Processing in the source paper ran as follows. Nucleated cell counts per sample were estimated from amplification of reference gene primers within the assay. To quantify the absolute abundance of each unique TCRbeta CDR3 rearrangement, sequence reads were collapsed and filtered. For each sample, productive Simpson clonality was calculated as the square root of Simpson's diversity index across productive rearrangements. Imported from immuneACCESS, the table was reduced by TCRdb to in-frame sequences with V and J called. These copies leave out some clones; in studies compared against another copy, an unresolved V gene accounts for under half, and the cause of the remainder is not known. Clone size and the V and J calls come from that table; the DNA yielded D and trimming. Present in this sample are 200,000 to 250,000 clones, approximately 82% of which were seen just once. Approximately 2% of the sample belongs to the ten largest clones.

The CDR3 holds 16 amino acids from the cysteine to the phenylalanine. Of all the DNA, just the CDR3 is kept, 48 bases in frame from base 1. A second Seattle source provided samples from volunteer blood donors who had recovered from COVID-19. The collaborating institutions used their own protocols to collect whole blood in K2EDTA tubes. Collaborator samples were shipped for TCRbeta analysis as frozen whole blood, isolated PBMCs, or DNA extracted from either sample type. This clone was seen a handful of times. Its antigen is not yet known. Per-base quality was not reported, and no clone a single base away is much larger than it.

Sequencing was carried out using peripheral blood. The rearranged segments are TRBV21-1 and TRBJ2-1; TRBD2, the table's D call, was not compared with the DNA. TRBV21-1 corresponds to a pseudogene. The source is a young man who had recovered from COVID-19. The CDR3 region: CASSKGCGGAHNEQFF. The DNA is as follows: TGTGCCAGCAGCAAAGGCTGCGGGGGGGCTCACAATGAGCAGTTCTTC.